One sample yielded the 2 T cell receptor beta chains listed below, sequenced in a study of T-cell reconstitution after alpha-beta-depleted transplantation in children (TCRdb year 2016). General study outcomes and caveats: Hyperexpanded clone frequencies declined over subsequent months; after one year, T-cell counts and TCRbeta diversity were mostly attributed to newly produced T cells.

Libraries were built with PCR. The sequencing machine was an Illumina HiSeq 2500. To normalize quantification of the TCRbeta repertoire, the TCR libraries were built with molecular barcoding that relied on unique molecular identifiers. Using fastp trimming at Q25 and MiXCR clonotype assembly, TCRdb reanalyzed the public sequencing data and kept in-frame beta chains. All rows with the same CDR3 protein become a single entry with the most common DNA and genes. This sample lists a few hundred thousand distinct CDR3 sequences; 7.5% to 9% were detected once. The ten largest clones take up approximately 8.2% of the sample. These receptors are not linked to any known antigen. Explained via the paper, the treatment or condition label denotes: allogeneic hematopoietic cell transplantation with graft depleted of TCRalphabeta T cells and CD19 B cells. Here the sequenced sample was peripheral blood, taken 360 days after TCRalphabeta/CD19-depleted stem cell transplant. All receptors come from a female patient aged 2-10 years who had a stem cell transplant for Fanconi anemia, so the T cells may come from the graft donor.

V gene TRBV20-1 combines with J gene TRBJ1-5; no reliable D call. CDR1 is DFQATT and CDR2 is SNEGSKA in the germline V gene (reference sequence). Between the trimmed V and J ends, which lost 2 bases and 2 bases, there was a span of 13 bases. The CDR3 runs 15 residues. The CDR3 bases are TGCAGTGCTAGACGGATCCAGGTGGGCAATCAGCCCCAGCATTTT. Translated: CSARRIQVGNQPQHF.

The table lists this clonotype with many counts. This sequence joins TRBV6-5 and TRBJ1-1; D ambiguous. V lost 2 bases, J lost 1 base, and 5 bases lay in between. The germline V gene encodes CDR1 MNHEY and CDR2 SVGAGI. There are 13 residues in the CDR3. The CDR3 sequence: CASSYATNTEAFF. The DNA of the CDR3 is TGTGCCAGCAGTTACGCCACGAACACTGAAGCTTTCTTT.